This TCR beta chain is drawn from a study of T-cell memory formation after mild COVID-19. Study-level points and caveats: While clones contracting from day 15 to 85 were balanced between CD4 and CD8, later expanders leaned CD4+. The CD4+ clones that contracted clustered mainly within CM and EM, and the CD8+ clones concentrated in EMRA. The study detected some responding clones in pre-infection memory, suggesting cross-reactive memory joined.

The CDR3 runs to 13 residues. CDR1 is MNHEY, CDR2 SVGEGT, per germline. Unmatched junction bases numbered 2, after V lost 6 bases and J lost 2 bases. Regarding this clonotype: Its antigen is unknown.

TCR alpha and TCR beta cDNA libraries carrying sample barcodes and UMIs came from 5'RACE with constant-segment primers. TCRdb re-called the 5' RACE reads with MiXCR, one entry per CDR3 protein. Found here are about 130,000 distinct CDR3 sequences, around 25% of them singletons; the top ten hold around 24%. The sequence was obtained from an adult woman who had mild COVID-19 (a few samples of this study predate the infection). Cell type and time point are not known. Sequenced: PBMCs or a T cell subset sorted from them (not recorded which). The chain employs TRBV6-2 or TRBV6-3 and TRBJ2-7; 9 bases line up with TRBD1. CDR3 residues: CASSYRGPYEQYF. The CDR3 bases are TGTGCCAGCAGCTACAGGGGGCCCTACGAGCAGTACTTC.